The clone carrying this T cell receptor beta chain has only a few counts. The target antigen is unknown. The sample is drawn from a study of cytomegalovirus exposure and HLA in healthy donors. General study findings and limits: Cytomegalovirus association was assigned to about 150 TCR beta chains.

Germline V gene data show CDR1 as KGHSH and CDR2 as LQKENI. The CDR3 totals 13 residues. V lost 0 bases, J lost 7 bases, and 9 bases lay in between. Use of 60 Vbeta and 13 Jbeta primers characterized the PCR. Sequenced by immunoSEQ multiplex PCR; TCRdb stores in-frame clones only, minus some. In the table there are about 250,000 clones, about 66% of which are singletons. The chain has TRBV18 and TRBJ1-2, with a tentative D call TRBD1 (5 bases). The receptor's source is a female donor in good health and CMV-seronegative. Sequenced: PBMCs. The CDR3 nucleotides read TGTGCCAGCTCACCACCCGGGGGTTTTGGCTACACCTTC. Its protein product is CASSPPGGFGYTF. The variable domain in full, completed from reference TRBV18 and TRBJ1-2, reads NAGVMQNPRHLVRRRGQEARLRCSPMKGHSHVYWYRQLPEEGLKFMVYLQKENIIDESGMPKERFSAEFPKEGPSILRIQQVVRGDSAAYFCASSPPGGFGYTFGSGTRLTVV.